Below, one T cell receptor (beta chain) is given with its context. Its target is unknown. This CDR3 comprises 14 residues. CDR1 and CDR2 from the germline V gene are SGHRS and YFSETQ. V gave up 7 bases and J gave up 0 bases, with 13 bases separating them. In TCRdb, the reads were re-called with MiXCR into one record per CDR3 protein. The sample consists of 490,000 or so distinct CDR3 sequences, about 11% of them appearing once. This record comes from a study of T cell repertoires in cytomegalovirus infection. The overall study: Public TCR beta signatures were indicative of both CMV infection and a matching HLA type. Findings and caveats of the study: The ex vivo response showed dominance by HLA-C-restricted CMV-specific TCR beta clonotypes. Cumulative frequency of public TCR beta families picked out carriers of CMV plus the relevant HLA.

Sequenced input: PBMCs. The TCR sequence derives from a human donor in good health (CMV status not recorded). Some clones in this sample may be carry-over from other donors' samples. The V call is TRBV5-1, the J call TRBJ1-1, with D hard to call. CDR3 protein: CASFISEMNTEAFF. DNA of the CDR3: TGCGCCAGCTTCATTTCCGAGATGAACACTGAAGCTTTCTTT.